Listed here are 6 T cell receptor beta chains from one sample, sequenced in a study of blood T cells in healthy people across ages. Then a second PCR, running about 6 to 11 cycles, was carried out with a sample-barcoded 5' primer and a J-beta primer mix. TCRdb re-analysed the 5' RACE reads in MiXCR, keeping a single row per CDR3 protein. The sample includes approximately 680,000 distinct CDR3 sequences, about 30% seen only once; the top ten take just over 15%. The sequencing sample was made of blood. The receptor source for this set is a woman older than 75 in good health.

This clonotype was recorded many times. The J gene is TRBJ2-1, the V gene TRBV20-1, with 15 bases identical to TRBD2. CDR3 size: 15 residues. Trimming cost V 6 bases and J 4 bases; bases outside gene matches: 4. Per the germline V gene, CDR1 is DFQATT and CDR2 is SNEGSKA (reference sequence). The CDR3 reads CSAAGLAGGYNEQFF. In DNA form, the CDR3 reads TGCAGTGCCGCGGGACTAGCGGGGGGTTACAATGAGCAGTTCTTC.

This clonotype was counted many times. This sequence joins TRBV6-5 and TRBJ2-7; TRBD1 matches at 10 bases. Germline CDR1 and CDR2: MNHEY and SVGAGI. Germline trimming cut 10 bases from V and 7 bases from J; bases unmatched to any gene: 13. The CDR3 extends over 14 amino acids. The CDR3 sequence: CATSDDRGREEQYF. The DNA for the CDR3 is TGTGCCACATCGGATGACAGGGGGCGCGAAGAGCAGTACTTC.

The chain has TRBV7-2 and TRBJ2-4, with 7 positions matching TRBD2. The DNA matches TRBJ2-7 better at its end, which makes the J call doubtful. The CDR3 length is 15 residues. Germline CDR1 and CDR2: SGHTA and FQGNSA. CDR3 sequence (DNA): TGTGCCAGCAGCACACGTACTAGCGTGATGTTCGAGCAGTACTTC. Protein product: CASSTRTSVMFEQYF.

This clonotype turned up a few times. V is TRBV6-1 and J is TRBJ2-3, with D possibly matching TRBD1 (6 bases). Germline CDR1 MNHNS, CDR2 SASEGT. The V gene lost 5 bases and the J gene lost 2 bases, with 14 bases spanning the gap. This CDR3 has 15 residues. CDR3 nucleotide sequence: TGTGCCAGCAGTAAGACAGGTGGGGCCACAGATACGCAGTATTTT. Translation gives CASSKTGGATDTQYF.

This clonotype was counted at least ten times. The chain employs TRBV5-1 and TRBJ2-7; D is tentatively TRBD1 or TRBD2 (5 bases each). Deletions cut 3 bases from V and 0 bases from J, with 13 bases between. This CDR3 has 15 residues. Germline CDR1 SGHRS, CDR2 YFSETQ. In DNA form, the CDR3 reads TGCGCCAGCAGCTATTGGGACGGAAGCTCCTACGAGCAGTACTTC. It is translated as CASSYWDGSSYEQYF.

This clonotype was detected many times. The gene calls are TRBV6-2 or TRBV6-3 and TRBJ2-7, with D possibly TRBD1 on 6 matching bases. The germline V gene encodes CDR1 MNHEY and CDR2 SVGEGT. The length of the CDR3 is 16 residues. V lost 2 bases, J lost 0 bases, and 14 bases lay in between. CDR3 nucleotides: TGTGCCAGCAGTTACGTTAAAGGACAGACCTCCTACGAGCAGTACTTC. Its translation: CASSYVKGQTSYEQYF.